The clone carrying this T cell receptor (beta chain) was seen more than once but under ten times. Profiled with immunoSEQ multiplex PCR; TCRdb holds only in-frame clones, not every one. Among about 440,000 clones listed, 70% to 90% were seen once. The sample belongs to a study of blood T cell repertoires in COVID-19. The source of this sequence is a woman in her late teens or twenties with acute COVID-19. The sample was PBMCs or T cells enriched from blood (not recorded which).

The CDR3 DNA follows: TGTGCCAGCAGCCGACAGTTCGATCAGCCCCAGCATTTT. Translation gives CASSRQFDQPQHF. This chain joins TRBV7-8 and TRBJ1-5, with a tentative D call TRBD1 (5 bases). This CDR3 is built from 13 residues. V was shortened by 5 bases and J by 5 bases, with 10 bases between the two germline ends. Germline V lookup: CDR1 SGHVS, CDR2 FQNEAQ.